Below are 31 T cell receptor beta chains sequenced from a single sample in a study of OX40 agonist ivuxolimab in advanced cancers. Assay: immunoSEQ multiplex PCR; the TCRdb copy retains only in-frame clones and omits some. The sample has tens of thousands of clones, about 85% seen once. The sequenced sample was CD4+ or CD8+ T cells sorted from blood, obtained in a trial of the OX40 agonist ivuxolimab. The source of these receptors is an adult with an advanced solid tumor such as melanoma, head and neck, liver or kidney cancer.

This chain uses TRBV19 with TRBJ1-4; 7 bases agree with TRBD1. CDR1 is LNHDA, CDR2 SQIVND, per germline (reference sequence). J lost 7 bases, V lost 7 bases, and 12 bases had no gene match. The CDR3 runs to 15 residues. The DNA of the CDR3 is TGTGCCAGTATTGGGGGTAGACAGGGTACTGAAAAACTGTTTTTT. Translation: CASIGGRQGTEKLFF.

The DNA for the CDR3 is TGTGCCAGCAGTGAAGAGGCAGGACTCAACTATGGCTACACCTTC. Protein: CASSEEAGLNYGYTF. The V and J genes are TRBV25-1 and TRBJ1-2, with D uncertain. Per the germline V gene, CDR1 is MGHDK and CDR2 is SYGVNS. The CDR3 runs 15 residues. V was trimmed by 2 bases and J by 2 bases, leaving 12 bases between them.

The V gene is TRBV2, the J gene TRBJ1-5; D might be TRBD1 (6 bases). Germline V CDR1 and CDR2: SNHLY, FYNNEI. The CDR3 covers 14 residues. Trimming took 6 bases from V and 4 from J, leaving 13 bases between them. The CDR3: CASSPNRANQPQHF. The CDR3 DNA sequence: TGTGCCAGCAGCCCCAACAGGGCGAATCAGCCCCAGCATTTT. Full variable domain (remainder filled in from reference TRBV2 and TRBJ1-5): EPEVTQTPSHQVTQMGQEVILRCVPISNHLYFYWYRQILGQKVEFLVSFYNNEISEKSEIFDDQFSVERPDGSNFTLKIRSTKLEDSAMYFCASSPNRANQPQHFGDGTRLSIL.

V is TRBV5-6 and J is TRBJ1-6; 10 bases agree with TRBD1. Germline CDR1 reads SGHDT; CDR2 reads YYEEEE. Trimming removed 5 bases from V and 10 bases from J; junction bases left unmatched: 12. This CDR3 is 16 amino acids long. This CDR3 reads CASSFGTGDQRSPLHF. For the CDR3, the DNA is TGTGCCAGCAGTTTTGGGACAGGGGATCAGCGGTCACCCCTCCACTTT.

The rearrangement joins TRBV7-2 to TRBJ2-7, with unresolved D. Germline V gene data show CDR1 as SGHTA and CDR2 as FQGNSA. Trimming removed 5 bases from V and 0 bases from J, with 11 bases in between. CDR3 length equals 14 residues. CDR3: CASSQRQGSYEQYF. CDR3 nucleotides: TGTGCCAGCAGCCAGAGACAAGGCTCCTACGAGCAGTACTTC.

The V call is TRBV28, the J call TRBJ2-1, with D perhaps matching TRBD1 (6 bases). CDR3 length equals 13 residues. CDR1 and CDR2 (germline): MDHEN, SYDVKM. Between the trimmed V and J ends, which lost 6 bases and 9 bases, there was a span of 15 bases. CDR3 nucleotide sequence: TGTGCCAGCAGAGATACAGGGTCTCGTGAGCAGTTCTTC. Encoded protein: CASRDTGSREQFF.

The chain couples TRBV7-9 to TRBJ2-1, with D unresolved. Per the germline V gene, CDR1 is SEHNR and CDR2 is FQNEAQ (reference sequence). The CDR3 totals 16 residues. Trimming shortened V by 5 bases and J by 0 bases, and 14 bases separated the two germline ends. CDR3 bases: TGTGCCAGCAGCCCGCCGACTCCTTACTCCTACAATGAGCAGTTCTTC. Its protein is CASSPPTPYSYNEQFF.

The chain carries TRBV10-3 and TRBJ2-3, with 10 bases identical to TRBD2. From germline, CDR1 is ENHRY and CDR2 SYGVKD. The V and J ends lost 4 bases and 6 bases, in that order; junction bases with no gene match: 10. The CDR3 has 16 residues. DNA for the CDR3: TGTGCCATCAGTGGGACAGCGGGGGGGCGGGAGGATACGCAGTATTTT. It codes for CAISGTAGGREDTQYF.

V and J are TRBV7-9 and TRBJ1-1; the match to TRBD1 covers 10 bases. There are 16 residues in the CDR3. Germline V gene lookup returns CDR1 SEHNR and CDR2 FQNEAQ (reference sequence). V gave up 5 bases and J gave up 8 bases; unmatched junction bases: 14. CDR3 bases: TGTGCCAGCAGCCGTTCCCCGGGACAGGGGATGGGGGAAGCTTTCTTT. This gives the protein CASSRSPGQGMGEAFF.

The V call is TRBV25-1, the J call TRBJ1-1, with D hard to call. This CDR3 comprises 12 residues. V lost 7 bases to trimming and J lost 4 bases, with 10 bases between them. Germline CDR1 and CDR2: MGHDK and SYGVNS. The CDR3 region is CASNGIGTEAFF. Written as DNA, the CDR3 is TGTGCCAGCAATGGGATTGGCACTGAAGCTTTCTTT. Full variable domain (remainder filled in from reference TRBV25-1 and TRBJ1-1): EADIYQTPRYLVIGTGKKITLECSQTMGHDKMYWYQQDPGMELHLIHYSYGVNSTEKGDLSSESTVSRIRTEHFPLTLESARPSHTSQYLCASNGIGTEAFFGQGTRLTVV.

The chain combines TRBV11-2 with TRBJ2-1; D is unresolved. This CDR3 spans 13 amino acids. V lost 1 base and J 3 bases, leaving 4 bases between the germline ends. Germline CDR1 SGHAT, CDR2 FQNNGV. This CDR3 reads CASSLAVYNEQFF. CDR3 nucleotide sequence: TGTGCCAGCAGCTTAGCGGTCTACAATGAGCAGTTCTTC.

About this clone itself: The sample carries other DNA sequences with the same CDR3. This chain joins TRBV19 and TRBJ2-7; 9 bases map to TRBD2. The CDR3 consists of 16 residues. The junction had 6 bases not matched to a gene; V was cut back by 1 base and J by 2 bases. Germline CDR1 reads LNHDA; CDR2 reads SQIVND (reference sequence). The CDR3 nucleotides are TGTGCCAGTAGTATAGCGTCTAGCGGGGTTCCCTACGAGCAGTACTTC. This encodes CASSIASSGVPYEQYF.

This sequence joins TRBV5-1 and TRBJ2-5; TRBD1 matches 10 bases. With 1 base clipped from V and 3 bases from J, the junction kept 3 bases outside the gene matches. The V gene's germline CDR1 is SGHRS and CDR2 YFSETQ. This CDR3 is 15 amino acids long. CDR3 nucleotide sequence: TGCGCCAGCAGCTTGTCGGGGACAGGGGAAGAGACCCAGTACTTC. This sequence encodes CASSLSGTGEETQYF. The full variable domain, its missing parts supplied by reference TRBV5-1 and TRBJ2-5, is KAGVTQTPRYLIKTRGQQVTLSCSPISGHRSVSWYQQTPGQGLQFLFEYFSETQRNKGNFPGRFSGRQFSNSRSEMNVSTLELGDSALYLCASSLSGTGEETQYFGPGTRLLVL.

This clone came up a few times. The CDR3 DNA sequence: TGTGCCAGCAGCTTAGGGCAGGGCGGCGCCTATGGCTACACCTTC. Translating it yields CASSLGQGGAYGYTF. The chain uses TRBV7-8 and TRBJ1-2; tentative D call: TRBD1 (5 bases). CDR3 size: 15 residues. Germline CDR1 SGHVS, CDR2 FQNEAQ. Between the trimmed V and J ends, which lost 1 base and 4 bases, there was a span of 13 bases.

Notes on this clone: The DNA is omitted, as the CDR3 cannot be located on it reliably, and the CDR3 follows TCRdb's listing. This chain links TRBV12-5 with TRBJ2-3; TRBD1, as called in the table, went unchecked against the DNA. The germline gives CDR1 LGHNT, CDR2 FRNRAP. 13 amino acids form the CDR3, both terminal residues included. The CDR3 here is CASGLVGHGAKYF.

Remarks on this clone: The same CDR3 is also encoded by other DNA sequences in this sample. This rearrangement joins TRBV5-1 to TRBJ2-7; D uncertain. Germline CDR1 reads SGHRS; CDR2 reads YFSETQ. CDR3 length equals 12 residues. V lost 4 bases to trimming and J lost 4 bases, with 9 bases between them. The CDR3 loop reads CASSTDGYEQYF. The CDR3 DNA follows: TGCGCCAGCAGCACGGACGGGTACGAGCAGTACTTC.

The count of this clone is one. The V call is TRBV11-2, the J call TRBJ2-1; 9 bases line up with TRBD2. The CDR3 has 16 amino acids. The ends lost 0 bases at V and 4 bases at J; junction bases unmatched: 4. Germline V gene data show CDR1 as SGHAT and CDR2 as FQNNGV. CDR3 loop: CASSLDRSGGYNEQFF. DNA for the CDR3: TGTGCCAGCAGCTTAGATCGGAGCGGGGGGTACAATGAGCAGTTCTTC.

The rearrangement uses TRBV7-2 and TRBJ1-2; D unresolved. CDR1 and CDR2 from the germline V gene are SGHTA and FQGNSA. This CDR3 region has 17 residues. Between the trimmed V and J ends, which lost 1 base and 2 bases, there was a span of 17 bases. The chain's CDR3 is CASSLVYRLSANYGYTF. CDR3 DNA: TGTGCCAGCAGCTTAGTATATCGGCTTTCCGCCAACTATGGCTACACCTTC.

The chain uses TRBV4-1 and TRBJ2-3; D is possibly TRBD2 (6 bases). CDR1 and CDR2 from the germline V gene are MGHRA and YSYEKL. This CDR3 is 17 amino acids long. V lost 2 bases and J lost 3, with 18 bases in between. The CDR3 is CASSQLGLAAVTDTQYF. CDR3 nucleotides: TGCGCCAGCAGCCAACTGGGACTGGCGGCCGTTACAGATACGCAGTATTTT.

The rearrangement uses TRBV5-1 and TRBJ2-7; 8 bases agree with TRBD1. The CDR3 totals 15 residues. With 0 bases clipped from V and 5 bases from J, the junction kept 7 bases outside the gene matches. The germline V gene has CDR1 SGHRS and CDR2 YFSETQ. CDR3 in DNA: TGCGCCAGCAGCTTGGCAGGACAGGGTTTGCACGAGCAGTACTTC. As protein: CASSLAGQGLHEQYF.

This clone was recorded once. The rearrangement joins TRBV4-1 to TRBJ2-5; D gene unclear. V gave up 1 base and J gave up 5 bases, with 11 bases separating them. The CDR3 runs 14 residues. Germline V gives CDR1 MGHRA, CDR2 YSYEKL. CDR3 loop: CASSQGILVETQYF. CDR3 DNA: TGCGCCAGCAGCCAAGGAATTTTGGTGGAGACCCAGTACTTC.

V and J are TRBV28 and TRBJ1-6; 8 positions match TRBD1. The junction had 9 bases not matched to a gene; V was cut back by 5 bases and J by 6 bases. The CDR3 loop spans 16 amino acids. Germline V gene sequence: CDR1 MDHEN, CDR2 SYDVKM. As DNA, the CDR3 is TGTGCCAGCAGTGGGGACAGGAGAATGTTTAATTCACCCCTCCACTTT. This translates into CASSGDRRMFNSPLHF. Using reference TRBV28 and TRBJ1-6 for the parts outside the CDR3, the full variable domain is DVKVTQSSRYLVKRTGEKVFLECVQDMDHENMFWYRQDPGLGLRLIYFSYDVKMKEKGDIPEGYSVSREKKERFSLILESASTNQTSMYLCASSGDRRMFNSPLHFGNGTRLTVT.

The V and J genes are TRBV5-4 and TRBJ2-5; D not resolved. This CDR3 is built from 16 residues. CDR1 SGHNT and CDR2 YYREEE come from the germline V gene (reference sequence). Trimming removed 0 bases at V and 2 bases at J, with 14 bases between. CDR3 region: CASSLGWTAQQETQYF. The CDR3, as DNA: TGTGCCAGCAGCTTGGGTTGGACGGCCCAGCAAGAGACCCAGTACTTC.

With respect to this clone: One end of the junction varies from germline; a read error may be responsible. The V gene is TRBV19, the J gene TRBJ2-1; 11 bases map to TRBD2. Germline CDR1 and CDR2: LNHDA and SQIVND (reference sequence). The CDR3 covers 18 residues. The CDR3 reads CASSFLAGGKGSYNGQFF. Here the CDR3 DNA reads TGTGCCAGTAGTTTTTTAGCGGGGGGGAAGGGGTCCTACAATGGGCAGTTCTTC.

The chain carries TRBV2 and TRBJ2-5; D unclear. Germline V gene lookup returns CDR1 SNHLY and CDR2 FYNNEI. This CDR3 spans 12 amino acids. V was cut by 6 bases and J by 5 bases, with 10 bases left in between. The CDR3 DNA reads TGTGCCAGCAGGCTAGAATCCGAGACCCAGTACTTC. Its protein product is CASRLESETQYF. The variable domain in full, completed from reference TRBV2 and TRBJ2-5, reads EPEVTQTPSHQVTQMGQEVILRCVPISNHLYFYWYRQILGQKVEFLVSFYNNEISEKSEIFDDQFSVERPDGSNFTLKIRSTKLEDSAMYFCASRLESETQYFGPGTRLLVL.

The chain has TRBV2 and TRBJ1-2; TRBD1 might be the D (5 bases). The germline gives CDR1 SNHLY, CDR2 FYNNEI. Deletions cut 10 bases from V and 5 bases from J, with 20 bases between. The CDR3 is 14 amino acids. DNA for the CDR3: TGTGCCACCACTGGCCCAGGGTCATATTATGGCTACACCTTC. It codes for CATTGPGSYYGYTF.

The V call is TRBV15, the J call TRBJ1-2; D is perhaps TRBD1 (5 bases). Germline V gene sequence: CDR1 LNHNV, CDR2 YYDKDF (reference sequence). The CDR3 spans 14 residues. Trimming left V 0 bases short and J 7 bases short, with 12 bases between. The chain's CDR3 is CATSRDTGLAGYTF. The DNA of the CDR3 is TGTGCCACCAGCAGAGATACGGGGCTGGCTGGCTACACCTTC.

This rearrangement joins TRBV6-5 to TRBJ2-3, with a weak D call TRBD2 (6 bases). Germline V CDR1 and CDR2: MNHEY, SVGAGI. The CDR3 covers 14 residues. V dropped 2 bases and J dropped 5 bases, with 11 bases sitting between them. This CDR3 is CASSYGGAEDTQYF. The CDR3 DNA reads TGTGCCAGCAGTTACGGCGGGGCTGAAGATACGCAGTATTTT.

This clone was observed a handful of times. This chain connects TRBV7-2 to TRBJ2-5; perhaps TRBD2 as D (6 bases). The V gene lost 5 bases and the J gene lost 5 bases, with 12 bases spanning the gap. Germline V gene sequence: CDR1 SGHTA, CDR2 FQGNSA. This CDR3 contains 13 residues. CDR3 nucleotide sequence: TGTGCCAGCAGCCGGGGGAGCGGCGAGACCCAGTACTTC. It is translated as CASSRGSGETQYF.

The chain uses TRBV5-1 and TRBJ1-5; TRBD1 matches 9 bases. Germline values: CDR1 SGHRS, CDR2 YFSETQ. The CDR3 covers 14 residues. V shed 4 bases, J shed 6 bases, and the junction held 5 bases outside the gene matches. CDR3: CASSTGQGSQPQHF. As DNA, the CDR3 is TGCGCCAGCAGCACTGGACAGGGGAGTCAGCCCCAGCATTTT.

The chain joins TRBV6-1 to TRBJ2-5; the D gene is possibly TRBD1 (6 bases). Germline V gene sequence: CDR1 MNHNS, CDR2 SASEGT. The V gene lost 7 bases and the J gene lost 5 bases, with 14 bases spanning the gap. CDR3 size: 13 residues. CDR3 nucleotides: TGTGCCAGCACCCAGGGGTGGTTGGAGACCCAGTACTTC. This sequence encodes CASTQGWLETQYF.